The next 22 T cell receptor beta chains were all read from a single sample in a study of cytomegalovirus exposure and HLA in healthy donors. This PCR relied on a set of 60 Vbeta primers and 13 Jbeta primers. Method: immunoSEQ multiplex PCR; TCRdb's copy keeps in-frame clones and lacks some. This table holds some 110,000 clones, 10% found once. Sequencing used PBMCs. These receptor sequences come from a man aged 40-49 years in good health and CMV-seropositive.

This chain's CDR3 is CASSAGGQNTGELFF. CDR3 in DNA: TGTGCCAGCAGCGCGGGAGGACAGAACACCGGGGAGCTGTTTTTT. The V call is TRBV7-8, the J call TRBJ2-2; 8 nucleotides match TRBD2. Germline values: CDR1 SGHVS, CDR2 FQNEAQ. The CDR3 spans 15 residues. The ends lost 5 bases at V and 1 base at J; junction bases unmatched: 3.

The chain joins TRBV5-1 to TRBJ1-1; D gene unclear. Trimming cost V 1 base and J 1 base, with 8 bases left between them. The CDR3 sequence is 14 residues long. Germline V lookup: CDR1 SGHRS, CDR2 YFSETQ. The chain's CDR3 is CASSLSLANTEAFF. CDR3 in DNA: TGCGCCAGCAGCTTGAGTCTGGCGAACACTGAAGCTTTCTTT.

This clone was seen more than once but under ten times. This rearrangement joins TRBV10-2 to TRBJ2-2; D unresolved. Per germline, CDR1 WSHSY and CDR2 SAAADI. Trimming removed 7 bases at V and 5 bases at J, with 8 bases between. The CDR3 covers 12 residues. CDR3 in amino acids: CASISWTGELFF. CDR3 bases: TGCGCCAGCATAAGCTGGACCGGGGAGCTGTTTTTT.

This clone came up a few times. This chain links TRBV2 with TRBJ2-7, with D maybe TRBD2 (6 bases). The germline V gene encodes CDR1 SNHLY and CDR2 FYNNEI. V lost 3 bases and J 3 bases, leaving 12 bases between the germline ends. The CDR3 contains 14 residues. CDR3 coding DNA: TGTGCCAGCAGTGATGGGGGGAGTGGCTACGAGCAGTACTTC. This gives the protein CASSDGGSGYEQYF.

J is TRBJ1-1 and V is TRBV7-8; 9 bases align to TRBD1. V lost 4 bases, J lost 3 bases, and 3 bases stayed unmatched. Per the germline V gene, CDR1 is SGHVS and CDR2 is FQNEAQ. The CDR3 sequence is 14 residues long. The CDR3 sequence: CASSSGQGYTEAFF. The CDR3 DNA reads TGTGCCAGCAGCTCGGGACAGGGTTACACTGAAGCTTTCTTT.

This clone has a handful of counts. The rearrangement links TRBV19 to TRBJ2-1; 7 bases fit TRBD2. Trimming cost V 7 bases and J 7 bases; bases outside gene matches: 10. Germline loops: CDR1 LNHDA, CDR2 SQIVND (reference sequence). The CDR3 sequence is 14 residues long. DNA of the CDR3: TGTGCCAGTACTGTAAGCGGGACCAGAAATGAGCAGTTCTTC. Protein sequence: CASTVSGTRNEQFF.

This clone was found a few times. The chain links TRBV19 to TRBJ2-2; TRBD2 might be the D (5 bases). Germline V gene lookup returns CDR1 LNHDA and CDR2 SQIVND (reference sequence). V dropped 6 bases and J dropped 0 bases, with 5 bases sitting between them. The CDR3 extends over 13 amino acids. CDR3: CASSGTNTGELFF. Written as DNA, the CDR3 is TGTGCCAGTAGCGGGACGAACACCGGGGAGCTGTTTTTT.

The chain carries TRBV13 and TRBJ2-5; D possibly corresponds to TRBD2 (5 bases). V dropped 8 bases and J dropped 1 base, with 23 bases sitting between them. The CDR3 sequence is 17 residues long. Germline CDR1 is PRHDT and CDR2 is FYEKMQ (reference sequence). The CDR3 bases are TGTGCCAGCCAAACAGATGCTGGAGGAAACCGCCAAGAGACCCAGTACTTC. Amino acids: CASQTDAGGNRQETQYF.

The chain employs TRBV27 and TRBJ2-7, with D possibly matching TRBD2 (5 bases). Per germline, CDR1 MNHEY and CDR2 SMNVEV (reference sequence). V was trimmed by 8 bases and J by 4 bases, leaving 12 bases between them. The CDR3 loop spans 12 amino acids. CDR3 sequence (DNA): TGTGCCAGCCGCACGTCGGGATACGAGCAGTACTTC. Amino acids: CASRTSGYEQYF.

The rearrangement uses TRBV4-3 and TRBJ2-5; D might be TRBD2 (5 bases). The CDR3 is 16 residues long. Deletions cut 1 base from V and 2 bases from J, with 14 bases between. Germline V lookup: CDR1 LGHNA, CDR2 YSLEER. As DNA, the CDR3 is TGCGCCAGCAGCCAAGGAGATGTCCCGGGACAAGAGACCCAGTACTTC. Amino acids: CASSQGDVPGQETQYF.

The chain couples TRBV7-3 to TRBJ2-1, with 8 bases identical to TRBD1. V shed 1 base, J shed 3 bases, and the junction held 5 bases outside the gene matches. The CDR3 extends over 16 amino acids. The V gene's germline CDR1 is SGHTA and CDR2 FQGTGA. CDR3 in amino acids: CASSLMQGAIYNEQFF. The CDR3 DNA is TGTGCCAGCAGCTTAATGCAGGGGGCGATCTACAATGAGCAGTTCTTC.

The sample holds a few counts of this clone. The V gene is TRBV5-6, the J gene TRBJ1-4, with TRBD1 identical over 8 bases. The J segment lost 3 bases and the V segment lost 6 bases, leaving 13 bases of the junction unmatched. There are 17 residues in the CDR3. The germline V gene has CDR1 SGHDT and CDR2 YYEEEE. CDR3 sequence (DNA): TGTGCCAGCACCACAGGGGGAGTTGATTGGGCTAATGAAAAACTGTTTTTT. It is translated as CASTTGGVDWANEKLFF.

This clone was found a few times. The chain recombines TRBV5-1 with TRBJ2-3; 7 nucleotides agree with TRBD1. Germline CDR1 is SGHRS and CDR2 is YFSETQ. The CDR3 totals 15 residues. With V trimmed by 4 bases and J by 3 bases, 8 bases remained unmatched. The CDR3 nucleotides are TGCGCCAGCAGCAGGGGACAGATAAAGACAGATACGCAGTATTTT. Translating gives CASSRGQIKTDTQYF.

This clone was recorded at least ten times. The genes are TRBV6-6 and TRBJ1-4; no clear D gene. CDR1 and CDR2 from the germline V gene are MNHNY and SVGAGI (reference sequence). The CDR3 runs to 11 residues. Trimming pared 6 bases from V and 8 bases from J, leaving 7 bases between. In DNA, the CDR3 is TGTGCCAGCAGAACAGAAGAAAAACTGTTTTTT. Its protein is CASRTEEKLFF.

This clone has just a few counts. This chain connects TRBV28 to TRBJ2-7; the match to TRBD2 covers 7 bases. V gave up 3 bases and J gave up 6 bases; unmatched junction bases: 2. CDR3 size: 12 residues. The germline V gene has CDR1 MDHEN and CDR2 SYDVKM. DNA of the CDR3: TGTGCCAGCAGTTTGGGAGGGTTCGAGCAGTACTTC. It encodes CASSLGGFEQYF. Variable domain in full (rest from reference TRBV28 and TRBJ2-7): DVKVTQSSRYLVKRTGEKVFLECVQDMDHENMFWYRQDPGLGLRLIYFSYDVKMKEKGDIPEGYSVSREKKERFSLILESASTNQTSMYLCASSLGGFEQYFGPGTRLTVT.

This clone was counted a few times. This chain uses TRBV7-9 with TRBJ2-1, with TRBD2 identical over 13 bases. Germline CDR1 is SEHNR and CDR2 is FQNEAQ (reference sequence). V was pared by 5 bases and J by 5 bases, with 6 bases of the junction left unmatched. There are 16 residues in the CDR3. The CDR3 sequence is CASSPRLAGGNNEQFF. In nucleotides, the CDR3 is TGTGCCAGCAGCCCGAGACTAGCGGGAGGCAACAATGAGCAGTTCTTC. The full variable domain, with the rest looked up from reference TRBV7-9 and TRBJ2-1, is DTGVSQNPRHKITKRGQNVTFRCDPISEHNRLYWYRQTLGQGPEFLTYFQNEAQLEKSRLLSDRFSAERPKGSFSTLEIQRTEQGDSAMYLCASSPRLAGGNNEQFFGPGTRLTVL.

In nucleotides, the CDR3 is TGCGCCAGCAGCCCAGGACTACTAGCGGGACTCTCCTACAATGAGCAGTTCTTC. This translates into CASSPGLLAGLSYNEQFF. The chain has TRBV4-3 and TRBJ2-1, with 10 bases fitting TRBD2. Germline-derived CDR1 and CDR2 are LGHNA and YSLEER. The V and J ends lost 4 bases and 0 bases, in that order; junction bases with no gene match: 9. CDR3 length: 18 residues.

This sequence joins TRBV5-1 and TRBJ1-4; 8 nucleotides match TRBD1. Germline V gene lookup returns CDR1 SGHRS and CDR2 YFSETQ. Trimming removed 5 bases from V and 5 bases from J; junction bases left unmatched: 5. There are 14 residues in the CDR3. CDR3 in amino acids: CASRPGGGNEKLFF. Written as DNA, the CDR3 is TGCGCCAGCAGACCAGGGGGCGGAAATGAAAAACTGTTTTTT.

This clone has a handful of counts. Compared with germline, one end of the junction differs, possibly owing to a read error. The CDR3 region has the DNA TGTGCTAGCACTTCGGGGGGAACCAATAGCAATCAGCCCCAGCATTTT. Protein product: CASTSGGTNSNQPQHF. The chain uses TRBV6-6 and TRBJ1-5, with TRBD1 as a possible D gene (5 bases). Germline CDR1 MNHNY, CDR2 SVGAGI (reference sequence). The length of the CDR3 is 16 residues.

The rearrangement links TRBV7-2 to TRBJ2-7, with D perhaps TRBD2 (5 bases). With 4 bases removed from V and 7 bases from J, the gap between germline ends came to 17 bases. Germline V CDR1 and CDR2: SGHTA, FQGNSA. This CDR3 has 14 residues. In DNA, the CDR3 is TGTGCCAGCAGCTCACCTAAAAGGGAGCGGGAGCAGTACTTC. This translates into CASSSPKREREQYF.

The rearrangement uses TRBV18 and TRBJ2-4; D perhaps matches TRBD2 (5 bases). Trimming took off 2 bases at V and 9 bases at J, with 14 bases between the two ends. CDR3 length: 14 residues. Germline V gene lookup returns CDR1 KGHSH and CDR2 LQKENI. For the CDR3, the DNA is TGTGCCAGCTCACCAGAAAGGGCGGGTGGCATTCAGTACTTC. This translates into CASSPERAGGIQYF.

This chain uses TRBV7-2 with TRBJ2-2; the D is unclear. Germline CDR1 and CDR2: SGHTA and FQGNSA. There are 13 residues in the CDR3. Trimming removed 4 bases at V and 6 bases at J, with 9 bases between. CDR3 region: CASSSHAAGELFF. The DNA for the CDR3 is TGTGCCAGCAGCTCCCACGCGGCCGGGGAGCTGTTTTTT.